This is a list of T cell receptor beta chains from one sample in a study of molecular identifiers for immune sequencing clone quantification. In TCRdb, the PCR reads were re-called with MiXCR into one record per CDR3 protein. The sample yields roughly 100,000 distinct CDR3 sequences, around 30% seen once. Sample: naive CD8+ T cells from blood, with Jurkat cell RNA spiked in. The source is a human donor in good health. Some libraries in this study had Jurkat cell RNA spiked in. The CDR3 runs from the conserved cysteine through the conserved F or W. The order of the fields is V gene, CDR3 length, J gene, D gene, clone size, CDR3 DNA, CDR3 protein. The D gene is left open where the match is weak. Clone size is given for some rows only: seen once, a few or many times, or a class if the clone is expanded.

v_gene: TRBV13; len: 16; j_gene: TRBJ1-1; d_gene: TRBD1; abundance: NA; CDR3nt: TGTGCCAGCACCGTTCGAATGGGACAGAAGAACACTGAAGCTTTCTTT; CDR3aa: CASTVRMGQKNTEAFF
v_gene: TRBV6-5; len: 17; j_gene: TRBJ2-2; d_gene: NA; abundance: NA; CDR3nt: TGTGCCAGCAGTTTTCGGGGCAAACTTTGGAACACCGGGGAGCTGTTTTTT; CDR3aa: CASSFRGKLWNTGELFF
v_gene: TRBV20-1; len: 14; j_gene: TRBJ2-3; d_gene: NA; abundance: many; CDR3nt: TGCAGTGCTAGAGAAGGTGAACGGACTAATACGCAGTATTTT; CDR3aa: CSAREGERTNTQYF
v_gene: TRBV19; len: 13; j_gene: TRBJ1-4; d_gene: NA; abundance: few; CDR3nt: TGTGCCAGGGCGGACGCTCGAAATGAAAAACTGTTTTTT; CDR3aa: CARADARNEKLFF
v_gene: TRBV6-2/TRBV6-3; len: 14; j_gene: TRBJ1-5; d_gene: NA; abundance: NA; CDR3nt: TGTGCCAGCAGTTACGTGGGGAGCAATCAGCCCCAGCATTTT; CDR3aa: CASSYVGSNQPQHF
v_gene: TRBV29-1; len: 16; j_gene: TRBJ2-7; d_gene: NA; abundance: NA; CDR3nt: TGCAGGGATAGTCCCGGGTCAGCCCTGAGGTCCTACGAGCTGTACTTC; CDR3aa: CRDSPGSALRSYELYF
v_gene: TRBV5-1; len: 16; j_gene: TRBJ2-3; d_gene: TRBD1; abundance: many; CDR3nt: TGCGCCAGCAGCTCGACAGGGGGCGGATTCCCAGATACGCAGTATTTT; CDR3aa: CASSSTGGGFPDTQYF
v_gene: TRBV19; len: 14; j_gene: TRBJ2-5; d_gene: NA; abundance: few; CDR3nt: TGTGCCAGTAGTATTTCCCAGACCCAAGAGACCCAGTACTTC; CDR3aa: CASSISQTQETQYF
v_gene: TRBV4-3; len: 13; j_gene: TRBJ1-1; d_gene: NA; abundance: few; CDR3nt: TGCGCCAGCAGCCCCATTCCAGGGGCTCGAGCTTTCTTT; CDR3aa: CASSPIPGARAFF
v_gene: TRBV6-2/TRBV6-3; len: 13; j_gene: TRBJ1-1; d_gene: NA; abundance: few; CDR3nt: TGTGCCAGCAGTTACCTGGTGAACGGGGACGCTTTCTTT; CDR3aa: CASSYLVNGDAFF
v_gene: TRBV28; len: 14; j_gene: TRBJ1-5; d_gene: NA; abundance: NA; CDR3nt: TGTGCCAGCGGTTTAAGGGGGTCAACAGGGTTTAAGCATTTT; CDR3aa: CASGLRGSTGFKHF
v_gene: TRBV11-2; len: 14; j_gene: TRBJ2-1; d_gene: NA; abundance: NA; CDR3nt: TGTGCCAGCACCCAAACGGGAGCCTACAATGAGCAGTTCTTC; CDR3aa: CASTQTGAYNEQFF
v_gene: TRBV20-1; len: 14; j_gene: TRBJ2-3; d_gene: TRBD2; abundance: many; CDR3nt: TGCAGTGCTGGACTAGCGGACAGCACAGATACGCAGTATTTT; CDR3aa: CSAGLADSTDTQYF
v_gene: TRBV7-9; len: 10; j_gene: TRBJ1-1; d_gene: NA; abundance: NA; CDR3nt: TGTGCCAGCAGCTCGCAGGAAGCTTTCTTT; CDR3aa: CASSSQEAFF
v_gene: TRBV7-9; len: 19; j_gene: TRBJ2-3; d_gene: TRBD2; abundance: NA; CDR3nt: TGTGCCAGCAGCTTAGAAATACTAGCGGGAAGCGCTAGCACAGATACGCAGTATTTT; CDR3aa: CASSLEILAGSASTDTQYF
v_gene: TRBV20-1; len: 13; j_gene: TRBJ2-4; d_gene: TRBD1; abundance: many; CDR3nt: TGCAGTGCTGATGGGACAGCTAAAAACATTCAGTACTTC; CDR3aa: CSADGTAKNIQYF
v_gene: TRBV29-1; len: 12; j_gene: TRBJ2-2; d_gene: NA; abundance: many; CDR3nt: TGCAGCGTTGAAGCAGGGACCGGGGAGCTGTTTTTT; CDR3aa: CSVEAGTGELFF
v_gene: TRBV5-5; len: 13; j_gene: TRBJ2-7; d_gene: NA; abundance: NA; CDR3nt: TGTGCCAGCAGCTTGGGGCAGGGTTACGGGCAGTACTTC; CDR3aa: CASSLGQGYGQYF
v_gene: TRBV7-9; len: 14; j_gene: TRBJ2-3; d_gene: NA; abundance: few; CDR3nt: TGTGCCAGCAGCCCCCAGTTGATCACAGATACGCAGTATTTT; CDR3aa: CASSPQLITDTQYF
v_gene: TRBV20-1; len: 14; j_gene: TRBJ1-1; d_gene: NA; abundance: few; CDR3nt: TGCAGTGCTAGCGGGGGCCCCATGAACACTGAAGCTTTCTTT; CDR3aa: CSASGGPMNTEAFF
v_gene: TRBV14; len: 12; j_gene: TRBJ2-7; d_gene: NA; abundance: few; CDR3nt: TGTGCCAGCAGCCCTCAGGGTTACGAGCAGTACTTC; CDR3aa: CASSPQGYEQYF
v_gene: TRBV19; len: 14; j_gene: TRBJ2-7; d_gene: NA; abundance: NA; CDR3nt: TGTGCCAGTAGTTTGAGCGGAACCTACTACGAGCAGTACTTC; CDR3aa: CASSLSGTYYEQYF
v_gene: TRBV12-3/TRBV12-4; len: 14; j_gene: TRBJ1-5; d_gene: NA; abundance: many; CDR3nt: TGTGCCAGCAGTCATACACCTAGCAATCAGCCCCAGCATTTT; CDR3aa: CASSHTPSNQPQHF
v_gene: TRBV5-5; len: 13; j_gene: TRBJ1-2; d_gene: TRBD1; abundance: NA; CDR3nt: TGTGCCAGCAGCACCGGGACAGTTTCTCGCTACACCTTC; CDR3aa: CASSTGTVSRYTF
v_gene: TRBV10-2; len: 18; j_gene: TRBJ2-5; d_gene: NA; abundance: few; CDR3nt: TGCGCCAGCAGGTCGGAGTTAAGTGAGTCATATATCCAAGAGACCCAGTACTTC; CDR3aa: CASRSELSESYIQETQYF
v_gene: TRBV11-1; len: 15; j_gene: TRBJ2-1; d_gene: NA; abundance: NA; CDR3nt: TGTGCCAGCAGCTTAGGTGGGGCCCCGGTCGATGAGCAGTTCTTC; CDR3aa: CASSLGGAPVDEQFF
v_gene: TRBV29-1; len: 13; j_gene: TRBJ2-5; d_gene: TRBD2; abundance: many; CDR3nt: TGCAGCGTTGATTGGCCCGGGAGGGAGACCCAGTACTTC; CDR3aa: CSVDWPGRETQYF
v_gene: TRBV7-6; len: 15; j_gene: TRBJ1-1; d_gene: TRBD1; abundance: few; CDR3nt: TGTGCCAGCAGCCCACCGGACAGGGCGTACACTGAAGCTTTCTTT; CDR3aa: CASSPPDRAYTEAFF
v_gene: TRBV11-2; len: 14; j_gene: TRBJ2-7; d_gene: NA; abundance: NA; CDR3nt: TGTGCCAGCAGCCCCCGGGGGGCGCTAGGGGAGCAGTACTTC; CDR3aa: CASSPRGALGEQYF
v_gene: TRBV4-3; len: 15; j_gene: TRBJ2-3; d_gene: TRBD2; abundance: NA; CDR3nt: TGCGCCAGCAGACATAGCGGGACCCCCCCAGATACGCAGAATTTT; CDR3aa: CASRHSGTPPDTQNF
v_gene: TRBV20-1; len: 14; j_gene: TRBJ2-7; d_gene: TRBD2; abundance: many; CDR3nt: TGCAGTGCTAGGGGGACTAGCGGTGTCTACGAGCAGTACTTC; CDR3aa: CSARGTSGVYEQYF
v_gene: TRBV5-6; len: 18; j_gene: TRBJ2-5; d_gene: TRBD1; abundance: NA; CDR3nt: TGTGCCAGCAGCCGTGGTCCCCTGACAGGGGATTACCAAGTGACCCAGTACTTC; CDR3aa: CASSRGPLTGDYQVTQYF
v_gene: TRBV29-1; len: 15; j_gene: TRBJ2-5; d_gene: TRBD2; abundance: few; CDR3nt: TGCAGCGTTGAACCTAGCGGAATTTCCCAAGAGACCCAGTACTTC; CDR3aa: CSVEPSGISQETQYF
v_gene: TRBV28; len: 12; j_gene: TRBJ2-7; d_gene: NA; abundance: many; CDR3nt: TGTGCCAGCACGGGAAGGTCCTACGAGCAGTACTTC; CDR3aa: CASTGRSYEQYF
v_gene: TRBV12-3/TRBV12-4; len: 15; j_gene: TRBJ2-7; d_gene: TRBD1; abundance: NA; CDR3nt: TGTGCCAGCAGTCAACCCAGGACAGGGGGCTACGAGCAGTACTTC; CDR3aa: CASSQPRTGGYEQYF
v_gene: TRBV7-9; len: 16; j_gene: TRBJ1-3; d_gene: NA; abundance: NA; CDR3nt: TGTGCCAGCAGCCCCACAGATGGGGTCCGTGTAAACACCATATATTTT; CDR3aa: CASSPTDGVRVNTIYF
v_gene: TRBV20-1; len: 15; j_gene: TRBJ2-1; d_gene: TRBD2; abundance: NA; CDR3nt: TGCAGTGCTAGAGCGGTTCGGGGGGATAACAATGAGCAGTTCTTC; CDR3aa: CSARAVRGDNNEQFF
v_gene: TRBV11-2; len: 14; j_gene: TRBJ2-1; d_gene: NA; abundance: many; CDR3nt: TGTGCCAGCAGCTCCCCCACCCAGGTCGATGAGCAGTTCTTC; CDR3aa: CASSSPTQVDEQFF
v_gene: TRBV9; len: 13; j_gene: TRBJ2-1; d_gene: TRBD1; abundance: NA; CDR3nt: TGTGCCAGCAGCTCTAGACAGGGTTACGAGCAGATCTTC; CDR3aa: CASSSRQGYEQIF
v_gene: TRBV9; len: 13; j_gene: TRBJ2-1; d_gene: TRBD2; abundance: few; CDR3nt: TGTGCCAGCAGCCCAAGGACTAGTTCTGAGCAGTTCTTC; CDR3aa: CASSPRTSSEQFF
v_gene: TRBV10-3; len: 15; j_gene: TRBJ2-3; d_gene: NA; abundance: few; CDR3nt: TGTGCCATCAGTGAGTCGACTGCCCCAACAGATACGCAGTATTTT; CDR3aa: CAISESTAPTDTQYF
v_gene: TRBV4-1; len: 17; j_gene: TRBJ1-2; d_gene: TRBD1; abundance: NA; CDR3nt: TGCGCCAGCAGCCTTGACTCGGCCTGGACAGGGAACTATGGCTACACCTTC; CDR3aa: CASSLDSAWTGNYGYTF
v_gene: TRBV9; len: 19; j_gene: TRBJ2-6; d_gene: NA; abundance: few; CDR3nt: TGTGCCAGCAGCGCACCCAGAAAAAGGGAAACTGCTGGGGCCAACGTCCTGACTTTC; CDR3aa: CASSAPRKRETAGANVLTF
v_gene: TRBV20-1; len: 13; j_gene: TRBJ2-7; d_gene: NA; abundance: few; CDR3nt: TGCAGTGCTGACCGACTAGGACGCTACGAGCAGTACTTC; CDR3aa: CSADRLGRYEQYF
v_gene: TRBV12-3/TRBV12-4; len: 12; j_gene: TRBJ1-5; d_gene: NA; abundance: many; CDR3nt: TGTGCCAGCAGTTTTCTGGATCAGCCCCAGCATTTT; CDR3aa: CASSFLDQPQHF
v_gene: TRBV7-2; len: 12; j_gene: TRBJ2-1; d_gene: NA; abundance: many; CDR3nt: TGTGCCAGCAGCTTAGTTGGGAATGAGCAGTTCTTC; CDR3aa: CASSLVGNEQFF
v_gene: TRBV4-1; len: 11; j_gene: TRBJ2-1; d_gene: NA; abundance: NA; CDR3nt: TGCGCCAGCAGCCGGGACTATGAGCAGTTCTTC; CDR3aa: CASSRDYEQFF
v_gene: TRBV9; len: 16; j_gene: TRBJ2-4; d_gene: NA; abundance: many; CDR3nt: TGTGCCAGCAGCGTAGGTCTCGGGATAGCCAAAAACATTCAGTACTTC; CDR3aa: CASSVGLGIAKNIQYF
v_gene: TRBV7-6; len: 17; j_gene: TRBJ2-3; d_gene: TRBD2; abundance: many; CDR3nt: TGTGCCAGCAGCTTAAGTGCTTCTAGCGGCTACACAGATACGCAGTATTTT; CDR3aa: CASSLSASSGYTDTQYF
v_gene: TRBV6-6; len: 12; j_gene: TRBJ2-1; d_gene: NA; abundance: NA; CDR3nt: TGTGCCAGCAGTTACTCGATCGAGTTAACGTTCTTC; CDR3aa: CASSYSIELTFF
v_gene: TRBV20-1; len: 11; j_gene: TRBJ2-2; d_gene: NA; abundance: NA; CDR3nt: TGCAGTGCCCCCGACGTTGGGGAGCTGTTTTTT; CDR3aa: CSAPDVGELFF
v_gene: TRBV12-3/TRBV12-4; len: 15; j_gene: TRBJ2-2; d_gene: TRBD2; abundance: NA; CDR3nt: TGTGCCAGCAGCCCTGCGGGGGGGGGTCTCGGAGAGCTGTTTTTT; CDR3aa: CASSPAGGGLGELFF
v_gene: TRBV11-2; len: 14; j_gene: TRBJ2-7; d_gene: TRBD1; abundance: NA; CDR3nt: TGTGCCAGCAGCGTGGGGACAGGGAACTACGAGCAGTACTTC; CDR3aa: CASSVGTGNYEQYF
v_gene: TRBV28; len: 15; j_gene: TRBJ2-7; d_gene: TRBD2; abundance: NA; CDR3nt: TGTGCCAGCAGTTCCCCCCGCGGGAGGGCCTACGAGCAGTACTTC; CDR3aa: CASSSPRGRAYEQYF
v_gene: TRBV14; len: 13; j_gene: TRBJ2-7; d_gene: NA; abundance: NA; CDR3nt: TGTGCCAGCAGCCCCTGCCCCTGGAGGGAGCAGTACTTC; CDR3aa: CASSPCPWREQYF
v_gene: TRBV12-3/TRBV12-4; len: 15; j_gene: TRBJ2-2; d_gene: TRBD1; abundance: NA; CDR3nt: TGTGCCAGCAGTCGAGACAGGGTAGGCACCGGGGAGCTGATTTTT; CDR3aa: CASSRDRVGTGELIF
v_gene: TRBV19; len: 14; j_gene: TRBJ2-7; d_gene: TRBD1; abundance: NA; CDR3nt: TGTGCCAGTAGGGAGACAGGGGGCTGGCACGAGCAGTACTTC; CDR3aa: CASRETGGWHEQYF
v_gene: TRBV5-4; len: 15; j_gene: TRBJ2-7; d_gene: TRBD2; abundance: many; CDR3nt: TGTGCCAGCAGCTTTCTAGCGGAACCTATCTACGAGCAGTACTTC; CDR3aa: CASSFLAEPIYEQYF
v_gene: TRBV11-2; len: 12; j_gene: TRBJ2-5; d_gene: NA; abundance: few; CDR3nt: TGTGCCAGCAGCTTATTTGAAGAGACCCAGTACTTC; CDR3aa: CASSLFEETQYF